The TCR beta chain described here comes from a study of cytomegalovirus exposure and HLA in healthy donors. Study details: Among over 350 genotyped donors, around 80% fell in the Caucasian-associated ancestry cluster.

The PCR made use of 60 Vbeta and 13 Jbeta primers. Libraries were prepared by immunoSEQ multiplex PCR; TCRdb keeps only in-frame clonotypes and omits some of them. The sample holds around 190,000 clones, 60% to 80% seen once. Details on this clone: Antigen: not known.

General observations from the study: Generally TCR sequences proved uncommon, though certain public TCRs appeared in numerous donors.

Trimming took 6 bases from V and 0 from J, leaving 24 bases between them. The CDR3 extends over 20 amino acids. The V gene's germline CDR1 is ENHRY and CDR2 SYGVKD. The source is a man between 60 and 75 years old in good health and CMV-seronegative. The chain uses TRBV10-3 and TRBJ2-6; perhaps TRBD2 as D (5 bases). What was sequenced was PBMCs. CDR3 DNA: TGTGCCATCAGCGTAACCCAGACACAGTTAGCGTCCTCTGGGGCCAACGTCCTGACTTTC. Its protein product is CAISVTQTQLASSGANVLTF.